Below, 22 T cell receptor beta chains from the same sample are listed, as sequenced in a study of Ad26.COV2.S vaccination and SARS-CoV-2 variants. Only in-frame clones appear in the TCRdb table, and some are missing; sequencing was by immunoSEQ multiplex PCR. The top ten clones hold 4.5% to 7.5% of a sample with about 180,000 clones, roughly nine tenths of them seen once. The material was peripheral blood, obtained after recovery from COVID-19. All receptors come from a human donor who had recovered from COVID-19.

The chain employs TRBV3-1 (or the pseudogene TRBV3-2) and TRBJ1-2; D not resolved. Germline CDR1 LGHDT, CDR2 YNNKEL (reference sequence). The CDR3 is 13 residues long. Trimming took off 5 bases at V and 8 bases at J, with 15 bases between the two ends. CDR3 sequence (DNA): TGTGCCAGCAGCATAGACGGGAGGCTCGGCTACACCTTC. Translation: CASSIDGRLGYTF.

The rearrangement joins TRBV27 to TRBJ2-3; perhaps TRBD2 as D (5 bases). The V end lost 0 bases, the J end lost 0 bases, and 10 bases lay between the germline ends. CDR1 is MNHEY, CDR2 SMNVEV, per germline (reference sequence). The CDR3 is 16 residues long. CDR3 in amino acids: CASSLSLSGSTDTQYF. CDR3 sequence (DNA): TGTGCCAGCAGTTTATCACTCAGCGGTAGCACAGATACGCAGTATTTT.

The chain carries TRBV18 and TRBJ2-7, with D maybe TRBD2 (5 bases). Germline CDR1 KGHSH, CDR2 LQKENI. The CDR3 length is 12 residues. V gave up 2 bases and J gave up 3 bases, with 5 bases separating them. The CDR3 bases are TGTGCCAGCTCACCAGGAGGCTACGAGCAGTACTTC. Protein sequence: CASSPGGYEQYF. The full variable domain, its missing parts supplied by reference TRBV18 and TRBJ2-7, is NAGVMQNPRHLVRRRGQEARLRCSPMKGHSHVYWYRQLPEEGLKFMVYLQKENIIDESGMPKERFSAEFPKEGPSILRIQQVVRGDSAAYFCASSPGGYEQYFGPGTRLTVT.

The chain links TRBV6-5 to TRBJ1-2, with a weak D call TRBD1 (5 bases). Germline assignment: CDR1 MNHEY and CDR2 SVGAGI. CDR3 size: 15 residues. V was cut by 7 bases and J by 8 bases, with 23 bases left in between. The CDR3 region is CASTYGQGGQVGYTF. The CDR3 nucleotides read TGTGCCAGCACCTACGGCCAGGGAGGTCAGGTGGGCTACACCTTC.

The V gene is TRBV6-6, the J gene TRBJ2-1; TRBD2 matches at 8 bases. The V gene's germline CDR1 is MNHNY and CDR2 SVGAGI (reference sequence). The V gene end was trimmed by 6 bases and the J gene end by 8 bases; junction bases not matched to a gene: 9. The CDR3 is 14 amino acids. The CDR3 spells CASSPRTSTHEQFF. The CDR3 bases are TGTGCCAGCAGCCCACGGACTAGCACCCATGAGCAGTTCTTC.

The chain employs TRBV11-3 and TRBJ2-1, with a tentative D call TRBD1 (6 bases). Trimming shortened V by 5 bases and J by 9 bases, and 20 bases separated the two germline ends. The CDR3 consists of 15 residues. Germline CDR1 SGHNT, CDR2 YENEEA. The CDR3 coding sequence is TGTGCCAGCAGCATTGGTGGACAGTTCAGCCGTGAGCAGTTCTTC. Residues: CASSIGGQFSREQFF.

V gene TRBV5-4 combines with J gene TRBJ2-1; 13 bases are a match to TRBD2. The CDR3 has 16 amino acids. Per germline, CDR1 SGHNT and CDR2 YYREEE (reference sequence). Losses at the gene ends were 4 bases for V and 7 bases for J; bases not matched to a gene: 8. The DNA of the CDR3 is TGTGCCAGCAGCAAACTAGCGGGAGGGCTGGGGAATGAGCAGTTCTTC. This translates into CASSKLAGGLGNEQFF.

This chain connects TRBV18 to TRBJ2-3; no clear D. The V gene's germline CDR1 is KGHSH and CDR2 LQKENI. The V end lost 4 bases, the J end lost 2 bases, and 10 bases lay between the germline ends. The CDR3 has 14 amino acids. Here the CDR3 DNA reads TGTGCCAGCTCACTTGTCCCCTTCACAGATACGCAGTATTTT. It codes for CASSLVPFTDTQYF.

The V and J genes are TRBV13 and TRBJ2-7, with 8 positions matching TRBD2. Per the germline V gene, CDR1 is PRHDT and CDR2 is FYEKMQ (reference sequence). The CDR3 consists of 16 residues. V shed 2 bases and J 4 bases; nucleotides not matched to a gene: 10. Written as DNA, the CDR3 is TGTGCCAGCAGCTTATCACCGGGAGGGCCCTCTTACGAGCAGTACTTC. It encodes CASSLSPGGPSYEQYF.

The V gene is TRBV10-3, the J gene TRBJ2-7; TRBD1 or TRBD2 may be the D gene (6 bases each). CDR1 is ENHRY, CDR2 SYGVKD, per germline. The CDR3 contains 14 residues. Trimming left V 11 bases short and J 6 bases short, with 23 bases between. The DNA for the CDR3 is TGTGCCGTAAACGGACAGCCCTCCGGGGGCGAGCAGTACTTC. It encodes CAVNGQPSGGEQYF.

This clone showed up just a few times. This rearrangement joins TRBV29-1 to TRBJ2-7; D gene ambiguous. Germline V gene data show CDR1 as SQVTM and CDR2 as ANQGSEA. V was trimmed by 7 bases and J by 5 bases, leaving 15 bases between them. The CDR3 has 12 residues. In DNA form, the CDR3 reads TGCAGCGCAGCTGACCGCCGTGACGAGCAGTACTTC. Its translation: CSAADRRDEQYF.

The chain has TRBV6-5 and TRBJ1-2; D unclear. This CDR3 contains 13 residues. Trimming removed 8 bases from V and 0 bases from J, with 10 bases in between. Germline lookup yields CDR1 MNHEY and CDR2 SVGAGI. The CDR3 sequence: CASCISTNYGYTF. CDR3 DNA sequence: TGTGCCAGCTGTATATCGACTAACTATGGCTACACCTTC.

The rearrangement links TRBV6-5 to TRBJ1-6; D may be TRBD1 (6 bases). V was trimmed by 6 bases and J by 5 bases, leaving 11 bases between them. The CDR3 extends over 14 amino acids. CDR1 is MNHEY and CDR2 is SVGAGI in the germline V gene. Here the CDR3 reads CASSLGHDNSPLHF. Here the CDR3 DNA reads TGTGCCAGCAGCCTGGGACATGATAATTCACCCCTCCACTTT.

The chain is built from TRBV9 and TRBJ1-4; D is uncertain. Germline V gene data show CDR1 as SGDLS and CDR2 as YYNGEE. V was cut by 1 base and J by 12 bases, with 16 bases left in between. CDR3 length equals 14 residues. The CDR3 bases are TGTGCCAGCAGCGTATCAGACGGCCCCGGGGAACTGTTTTTT. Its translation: CASSVSDGPGELFF.

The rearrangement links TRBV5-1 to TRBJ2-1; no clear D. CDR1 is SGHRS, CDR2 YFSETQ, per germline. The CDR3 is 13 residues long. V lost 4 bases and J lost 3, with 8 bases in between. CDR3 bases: TGCGCCAGCAGCCCCCGCGTCTACAATGAGCAGTTCTTC. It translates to CASSPRVYNEQFF.

The CDR3: CASSFGSNSPLHF. The DNA for the CDR3 is TGTGCCAGCAGTTTTGGTAGTAATTCACCCCTCCACTTT. This chain joins TRBV5-6 and TRBJ1-6; D gene uncertain. There are 13 residues in the CDR3. With 5 bases removed from V and 6 bases from J, the gap between germline ends came to 9 bases. CDR1 is SGHDT, CDR2 YYEEEE, per germline.

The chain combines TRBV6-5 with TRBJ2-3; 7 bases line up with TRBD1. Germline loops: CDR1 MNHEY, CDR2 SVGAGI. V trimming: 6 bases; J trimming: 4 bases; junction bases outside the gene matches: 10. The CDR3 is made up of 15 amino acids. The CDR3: CASSADRVRADTQYF. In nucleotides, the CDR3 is TGTGCCAGCAGCGCCGACAGGGTGAGGGCAGATACGCAGTATTTT.

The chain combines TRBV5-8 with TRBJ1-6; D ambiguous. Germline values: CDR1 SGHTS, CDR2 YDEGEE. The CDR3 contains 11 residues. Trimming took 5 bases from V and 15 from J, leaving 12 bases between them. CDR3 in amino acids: CASSQAPLLHF. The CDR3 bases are TGTGCCAGCAGTCAGGCCCCTCTCCTCCACTTT.

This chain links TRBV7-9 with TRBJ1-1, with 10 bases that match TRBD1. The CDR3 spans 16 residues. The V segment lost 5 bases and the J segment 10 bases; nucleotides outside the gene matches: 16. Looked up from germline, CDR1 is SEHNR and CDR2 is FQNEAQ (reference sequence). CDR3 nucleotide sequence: TGTGCCAGCAGCCTGACGACGACAGGGGGCCGGGCTGCAGCTTTCTTT. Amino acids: CASSLTTTGGRAAAFF.

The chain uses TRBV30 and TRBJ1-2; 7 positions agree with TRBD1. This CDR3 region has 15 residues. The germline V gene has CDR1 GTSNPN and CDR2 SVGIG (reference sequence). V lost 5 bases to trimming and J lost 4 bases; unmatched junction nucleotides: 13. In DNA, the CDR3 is TGTGCCTGGGAAAGGGGGCCTCGGGCAGGCTATGGCTACACCTTC. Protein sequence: CAWERGPRAGYGYTF.

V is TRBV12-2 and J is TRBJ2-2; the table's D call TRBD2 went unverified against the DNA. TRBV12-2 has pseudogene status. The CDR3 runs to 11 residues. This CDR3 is CASDSQLGAVF. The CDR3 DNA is TGTGCAAGTGACTCCCAGTTGGGAGCTGTTTTT.

The CDR3 DNA follows: TGTGCCAGCAGCTCGGACACAGATACGCAGTATTTT. As protein: CASSSDTDTQYF. This chain links TRBV5-4 with TRBJ2-3, with D unclear. The CDR3 sequence is 12 residues long. The germline V gene has CDR1 SGHNT and CDR2 YYREEE (reference sequence). V shed 3 bases and J shed 2 bases, with 4 bases lying between them.